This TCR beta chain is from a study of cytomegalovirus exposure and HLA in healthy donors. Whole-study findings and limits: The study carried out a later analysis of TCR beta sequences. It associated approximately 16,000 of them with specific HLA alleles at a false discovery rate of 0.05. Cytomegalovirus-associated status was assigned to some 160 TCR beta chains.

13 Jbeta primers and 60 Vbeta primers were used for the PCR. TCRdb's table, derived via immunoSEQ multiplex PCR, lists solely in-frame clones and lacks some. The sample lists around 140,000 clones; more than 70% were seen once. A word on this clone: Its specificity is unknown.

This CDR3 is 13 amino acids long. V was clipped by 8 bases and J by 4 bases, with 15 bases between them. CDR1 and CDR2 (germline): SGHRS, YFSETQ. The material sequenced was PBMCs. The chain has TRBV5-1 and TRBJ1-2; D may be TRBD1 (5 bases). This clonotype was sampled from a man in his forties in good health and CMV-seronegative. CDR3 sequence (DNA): TGCGCCAGTACACCCGGGGGGGGCTATGGCTACACCTTC. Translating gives CASTPGGGYGYTF.